Shown below are 22 T cell receptor beta chains from a single sample sequenced in a study of blood T cell repertoires in COVID-19. Repertoires were generated with immunoSEQ multiplex PCR, while TCRdb's copy carries only in-frame clones and drops some. The table records around 150,000 clones, approximately 88% of them present only once. The sequencing input was PBMCs or T cells enriched from blood (not recorded which). These TCRs come from a woman aged 45 to 65 who had recovered from COVID-19.

This chain joins TRBV6-5 and TRBJ2-3, with a possible D match to TRBD1 (6 bases). CDR1 is MNHEY, CDR2 SVGAGI, per germline. The CDR3 spans 16 residues. Trimming took off 4 bases at V and 4 bases at J, with 18 bases between the two ends. Here the CDR3 reads CASSSIQGRLPDTQYF. The CDR3 nucleotides read TGTGCCAGCAGTTCGATACAGGGTAGGTTACCAGATACGCAGTATTTT.

The chain carries TRBV7-2 and TRBJ1-5, with D possibly matching TRBD1 (6 bases). This CDR3 is built from 13 residues. Germline CDR1 is SGHTA and CDR2 is FQGNSA. Deletions cut 3 bases from V and 10 bases from J, with 13 bases between. CDR3 residues: CASSLGGPNPQHF. CDR3 nucleotides: TGTGCCAGCAGCTTGGGGGGGCCCAATCCCCAGCATTTT.

The rearrangement links TRBV29-1 to TRBJ2-6; a weak D match, TRBD1 (6 bases). The CDR3 covers 15 residues. Trimming took off 6 bases at V and 2 bases at J, with 14 bases between the two ends. Germline V gene data show CDR1 as SQVTM and CDR2 as ANQGSEA. CDR3 sequence (DNA): TGCAGCGTAGGGCAGGGGAGTGCTGGGGCCAACGTCCTGACTTTC. This sequence encodes CSVGQGSAGANVLTF.

The J gene is TRBJ1-1, the V gene TRBV29-1, with D unresolved. CDR1 SQVTM and CDR2 ANQGSEA come from the germline V gene. The CDR3 consists of 10 residues. Trimming removed 6 bases from V and 8 bases from J, with 10 bases in between. CDR3 protein: CSVEGPEAFF. CDR3 DNA: TGCAGCGTAGAGGGCCCGGAAGCTTTCTTT.

The J gene is TRBJ2-1, the V gene TRBV18, with 8 positions matching TRBD2. V was pared by 3 bases and J by 9 bases, with 10 bases of the junction left unmatched. Looked up from germline, CDR1 is KGHSH and CDR2 is LQKENI. The CDR3 has 15 residues. In DNA, the CDR3 is TGTGCCAGCTCACCCGACGCGGGGGGACTCGGTGAGCAGTTCTTC. As protein: CASSPDAGGLGEQFF.

V usage is TRBV7-3 and J usage is TRBJ1-1, with a tentative D call TRBD1 (5 bases). The V gene lost 9 bases and the J gene lost 0 bases, with 11 bases spanning the gap. The CDR3 extends over 13 amino acids. CDR1 is SGHTA and CDR2 is FQGTGA in the germline V gene. The CDR3 DNA reads TGTGCCAGTAGTGGGACTGTGAACACTGAAGCTTTCTTT. It is translated as CASSGTVNTEAFF.

This chain joins TRBV11-2 and TRBJ2-3; 10 bases fit TRBD2. The germline gives CDR1 SGHAT, CDR2 FQNNGV. The CDR3 consists of 19 residues. With V trimmed by 4 bases and J by 5 bases, 18 bases remained unmatched. CDR3 coding DNA: TGTGCCAGCAGCTCCCCGAGGGGAGCGGGGGGGCCTTGGAGAGATACGCAGTATTTT. Encoded protein: CASSSPRGAGGPWRDTQYF.

The chain links TRBV6-1 to TRBJ2-7, with D possibly being TRBD1 (6 bases). The germline V gene has CDR1 MNHNS and CDR2 SASEGT. The CDR3 covers 15 residues. The germline V and J ends were trimmed by 7 bases and 0 bases, with 16 bases remaining between them. The CDR3 DNA sequence: TGTGCCAGCAACAATCTGGACAGTTACTCCTACGAGCAGTACTTC. Translation gives CASNNLDSYSYEQYF.

This sequence joins TRBV7-8 and TRBJ1-1; D uncertain. The germline gives CDR1 SGHVS, CDR2 FQNEAQ. The V end was cut by 6 bases, the J end by 0 bases, with 17 bases between. CDR3 size: 16 residues. The CDR3 loop reads CASRNLALPMNTEAFF. The CDR3, as DNA: TGTGCCAGCAGGAATTTAGCACTACCTATGAACACTGAAGCTTTCTTT.

This chain joins TRBV28 and TRBJ1-6; maybe TRBD1 (5 bases). The germline V gene encodes CDR1 MDHEN and CDR2 SYDVKM. This CDR3 is built from 14 residues. V lost 1 base and J lost 13, with 14 bases in between. This CDR3 reads CASSLSGPGEPLHF. The CDR3 DNA reads as TGTGCCAGCAGTTTATCAGGGCCCGGTGAGCCCCTCCACTTT.

CDR3 loop: CASSRGDRGSSGANVLTF. CDR3 nucleotide sequence: TGTGCCAGCAGCCGTGGGGACAGGGGGAGCTCTGGGGCCAACGTCCTGACTTTC. The V gene is TRBV3-1 (or the pseudogene TRBV3-2), the J gene TRBJ2-6, with 11 bases matching TRBD1. CDR1 and CDR2 (germline): LGHDT, YNNKEL (reference sequence). The CDR3 totals 18 residues. Trimming at V came to 4 bases and at J to 0 bases, leaving 5 bases not matched to a gene.

This rearrangement joins TRBV12-3 or TRBV12-4 to TRBJ2-1, with D perhaps TRBD1 (5 bases). Between the trimmed V and J ends, which lost 2 bases and 12 bases, there was a span of 8 bases. The CDR3 totals 11 residues. CDR3 amino acids: CASSLRGVQFF. In DNA, the CDR3 is TGTGCCAGCAGTTTAAGGGGTGTGCAGTTCTTC.

The table lists this clone with a count of one. The chain carries TRBV27 and TRBJ1-1, with 8 bases fitting TRBD1. V shed 4 bases and J 4 bases; nucleotides not matched to a gene: 8. The CDR3 consists of 15 residues. Germline V gives CDR1 MNHEY, CDR2 SMNVEV (reference sequence). The CDR3 reads CASSSRTGSITEAFF. The CDR3 DNA reads as TGTGCCAGCAGTTCCCGGACAGGGAGCATCACTGAAGCTTTCTTT.

This chain connects TRBV9 to TRBJ2-1; D unclear. Germline CDR1 reads SGDLS; CDR2 reads YYNGEE. This CDR3 spans 12 amino acids. Trimming stripped 1 base from V and 8 bases from J, with 7 bases between. CDR3 coding DNA: TGTGCCAGCAGCGTAAGTGACTATGAGCAGTTCTTC. Its translation: CASSVSDYEQFF.

The chain employs TRBV7-2 and TRBJ1-2; TRBD1 agrees at 7 bases. Germline V gene lookup returns CDR1 SGHTA and CDR2 FQGNSA. The CDR3 consists of 14 residues. The J segment lost 0 bases and the V segment lost 5 bases, leaving 3 bases of the junction unmatched. The CDR3 DNA reads as TGTGCCAGCAGCGCGACAGGGTCTAACTATGGCTACACCTTC. It translates to CASSATGSNYGYTF.

CDR3: CASSLALQRFNSYNEQFF. The CDR3 DNA is TGTGCCAGCAGCTTAGCGCTTCAGCGCTTTAACTCCTACAATGAGCAGTTCTTC. The V and J genes are TRBV7-2 and TRBJ2-1; D is ambiguous. CDR1 is SGHTA and CDR2 is FQGNSA in the germline V gene. V lost 0 bases and J 0 bases, leaving 15 bases between the germline ends. The CDR3 has 18 residues.

The V call is TRBV2, the J call TRBJ1-6; 7 nucleotides align to TRBD1. Per germline, CDR1 SNHLY and CDR2 FYNNEI. V trimming: 5 bases; J trimming: 0 bases; junction bases outside the gene matches: 4. The CDR3 runs to 16 residues. This CDR3 is CASSRTGPSYNSPLHF. As DNA, the CDR3 is TGTGCCAGCAGTCGGACAGGACCCTCCTATAATTCACCCCTCCACTTT. Drawing the rest from reference TRBV2 and TRBJ1-6, the complete variable domain is EPEVTQTPSHQVTQMGQEVILRCVPISNHLYFYWYRQILGQKVEFLVSFYNNEISEKSEIFDDQFSVERPDGSNFTLKIRSTKLEDSAMYFCASSRTGPSYNSPLHFGNGTRLTVT.

The rearrangement links TRBV18 to TRBJ2-2; 9 bases match TRBD1. This CDR3 has 16 amino acids. Germline V gene sequence: CDR1 KGHSH, CDR2 LQKENI. The junction had 6 bases not matched to a gene; V was cut back by 3 bases and J by 4 bases. In DNA, the CDR3 is TGTGCCAGCTCACCCATGGACAGGGGCCGCACCGGGGAGCTGTTTTTT. It codes for CASSPMDRGRTGELFF.

The rearrangement joins TRBV3-1 (or the pseudogene TRBV3-2) to TRBJ1-4; D is unresolved. The CDR3 spans 11 residues. V was cut by 3 bases and J by 8 bases, with 4 bases left in between. Germline V gene lookup returns CDR1 LGHDT and CDR2 YNNKEL (reference sequence). The CDR3 region has the DNA TGTGCCAGCAGCCACTTGGAAAAACTGTTTTTT. It codes for CASSHLEKLFF.

In its sample, this clone was seen once. This chain uses TRBV10-3 with TRBJ2-7; the D gene is possibly TRBD2 (5 bases). CDR1 and CDR2 (germline): ENHRY, SYGVKD. CDR3 length: 13 amino acids. Trimming pared 5 bases from V and 2 bases from J, leaving 10 bases between. This CDR3 is CAISTGVPYEQYF. Here the CDR3 DNA reads TGTGCCATCAGTACCGGGGTACCCTACGAGCAGTACTTC.

This rearrangement joins TRBV14 to TRBJ1-3, with TRBD1 identical over 10 bases. J lost 4 bases, V lost 4 bases, and 7 bases had no gene match. CDR3 length: 16 residues. CDR1 is SGHDN, CDR2 FVKESK, per germline. CDR3 loop: CASSRGQGVLGNTIYF. CDR3 DNA sequence: TGTGCCAGCAGCCGAGGACAGGGGGTTTTGGGAAACACCATATATTTT.

The chain is built from TRBV30 and TRBJ1-3, with 7 nucleotides matching TRBD1. The ends lost 5 bases at V and 1 base at J; junction bases unmatched: 5. CDR1 is GTSNPN and CDR2 is SVGIG in the germline V gene (reference sequence). The length of the CDR3 is 14 residues. The CDR3 DNA reads as TGTGCCTGGGGGACAGACTTTTCTGGAAACACCATATATTTT. Its translation: CAWGTDFSGNTIYF.